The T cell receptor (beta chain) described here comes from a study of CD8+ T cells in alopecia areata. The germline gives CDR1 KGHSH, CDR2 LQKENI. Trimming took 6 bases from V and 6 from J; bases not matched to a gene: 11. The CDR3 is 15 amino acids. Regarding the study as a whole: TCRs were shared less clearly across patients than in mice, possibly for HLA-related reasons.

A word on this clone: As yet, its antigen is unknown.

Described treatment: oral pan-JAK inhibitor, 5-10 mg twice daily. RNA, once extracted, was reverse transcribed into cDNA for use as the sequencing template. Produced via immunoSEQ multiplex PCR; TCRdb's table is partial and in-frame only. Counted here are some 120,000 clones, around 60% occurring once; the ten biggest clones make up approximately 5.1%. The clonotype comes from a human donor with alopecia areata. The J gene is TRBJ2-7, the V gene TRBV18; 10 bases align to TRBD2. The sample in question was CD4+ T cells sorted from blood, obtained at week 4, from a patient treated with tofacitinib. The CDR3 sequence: CASSQSSSGSPEQYF. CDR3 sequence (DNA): TGTGCCAGCTCCCAATCCTCTAGCGGGAGTCCCGAGCAGTACTTC.